The clone carrying this TCR beta chain was counted once. The target antigen is unknown. The sample originates from a study of shared clonotypes between healthy human individuals. Findings of the study overall: Sequencing of the sorted subsets was shown by rarefaction to be incomplete despite large depth. Naive subsets generally had larger estimated richness than memory subsets. Enrolling few donors narrowed the genetic and exposure-history diversity that was represented. Naive CD4 clonotype sharing across a handful of donors was about 5%.

Repertoires were generated with immunoSEQ multiplex PCR, while TCRdb's copy carries only in-frame clones and drops some. The sample records around 100,000 clones, around 64% being singletons. Germline loops: CDR1 GTSNPN, CDR2 SVGIG (reference sequence). The CDR3 has 15 residues. The trim removed 1 base at V and 7 bases at J, leaving 7 bases unmatched. The chain joins TRBV30 to TRBJ1-5; 10 bases align to TRBD1. The sequenced sample was memory CD8+ T cells sorted from blood. Subset described: CD45RO+ cells pooled with CCR7-negative TemRA cells. This TCR came from a woman between 25 and 40 years old in good health. CDR3 in DNA: TGTGCCTGGAGTGCACGTGGGACAGGGGACCAGCCCCAGCATTTT. This codes for CAWSARGTGDQPQHF.